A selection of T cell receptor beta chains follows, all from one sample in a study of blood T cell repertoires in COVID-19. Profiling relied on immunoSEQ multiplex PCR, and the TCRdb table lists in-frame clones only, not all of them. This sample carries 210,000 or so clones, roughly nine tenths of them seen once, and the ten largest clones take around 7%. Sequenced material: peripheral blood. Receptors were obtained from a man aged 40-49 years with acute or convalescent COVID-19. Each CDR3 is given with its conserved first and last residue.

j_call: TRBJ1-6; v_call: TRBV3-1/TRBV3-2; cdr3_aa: CASSQGVSPLHF
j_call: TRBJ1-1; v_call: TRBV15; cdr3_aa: CATLWRGGTEAFF
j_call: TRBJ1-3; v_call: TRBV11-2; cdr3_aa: CASSLARGQTLGGNTIYF
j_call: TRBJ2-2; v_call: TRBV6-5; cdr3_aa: CASSRLGGNTGELFF
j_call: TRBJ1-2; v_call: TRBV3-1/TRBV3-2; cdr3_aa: CASSQNGGINYGYTF
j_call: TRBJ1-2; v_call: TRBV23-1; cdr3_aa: CASSQGIRGQRELYSYGYTF
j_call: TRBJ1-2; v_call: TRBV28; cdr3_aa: CASILPPAGYTF
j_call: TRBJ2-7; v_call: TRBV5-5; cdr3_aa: CASSPARGMISYEQYF
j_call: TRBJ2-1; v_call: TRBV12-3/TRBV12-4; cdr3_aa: CASSPLGDEQFF
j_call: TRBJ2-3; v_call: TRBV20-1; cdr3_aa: CSASGGDTQYF
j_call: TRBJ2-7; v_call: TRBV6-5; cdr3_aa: CASNQGQGLYEQYF
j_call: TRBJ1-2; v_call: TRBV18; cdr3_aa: CASSPKGQGALNYGYTF
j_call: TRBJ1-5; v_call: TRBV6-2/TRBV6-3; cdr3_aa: CASSHPQGPTGNQPQHF
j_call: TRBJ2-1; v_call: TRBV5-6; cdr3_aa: CASSRMTGEQFF
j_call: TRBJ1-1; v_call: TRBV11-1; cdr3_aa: CASSFTGEMNTEAFF
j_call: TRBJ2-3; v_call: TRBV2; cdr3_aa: CASSSRQGVAVWDF
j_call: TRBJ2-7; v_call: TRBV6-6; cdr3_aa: CASVSLGGREEQYF
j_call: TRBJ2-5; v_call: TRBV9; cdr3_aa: CASSPRHLREETQYF
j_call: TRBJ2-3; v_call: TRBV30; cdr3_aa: CAWGTAGGTDTQYF
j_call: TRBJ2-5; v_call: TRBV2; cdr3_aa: CASVPGTGGFETQYF
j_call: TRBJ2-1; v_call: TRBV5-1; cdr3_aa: CASSLWRSPNEQFF
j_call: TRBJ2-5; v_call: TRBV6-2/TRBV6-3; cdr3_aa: CASSSDPGQRQETQYF
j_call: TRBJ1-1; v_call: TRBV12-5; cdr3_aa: CASGSLSYTEAFF
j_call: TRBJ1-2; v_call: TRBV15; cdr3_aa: CATSPDTGISGYTF
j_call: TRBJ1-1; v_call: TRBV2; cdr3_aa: CASSDRGAFF
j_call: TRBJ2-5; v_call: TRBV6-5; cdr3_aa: CASCWRGGETQYF
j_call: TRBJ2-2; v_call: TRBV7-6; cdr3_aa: CASSLEQGRELFF
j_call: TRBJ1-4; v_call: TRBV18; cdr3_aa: CASSPNGGLGEKLFF
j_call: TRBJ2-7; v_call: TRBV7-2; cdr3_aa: CASSLAGQGYEQYF